This paragraph reports one T cell receptor beta chain. As originally analysed: Nucleated cell counts were estimated from reference gene primer amplification. TCRdb's copy holds only in-frame clones and misses some; the assay was immunoSEQ multiplex PCR. The DNA was the basis for D and trimming; V, J and clone size are from that table. The sample has approximately 300,000 clones; 80% to 90% are singletons. Symptom resolution, clearance, or two negative PCRs marked donors in Cohort 3 as recovered. This record belongs to a study of blood T cell repertoires in COVID-19. Whole-study context: From the United States, Italy and Spain came samples of acute and convalescent COVID-19.

Trimming stripped 4 bases from V and 4 bases from J, with 11 bases between. CDR3 length equals 13 residues. Germline V gene data show CDR1 as SGHVS and CDR2 as FQNEAQ. The sample consisted of PBMCs or T cells enriched from blood (not recorded which). The chain combines TRBV7-8 with TRBJ2-7; possible D gene TRBD2, 5 bases. The clonotype comes from a woman aged 18-35 years who had recovered from COVID-19. The CDR3 reads CASSYDREYEQYF. The DNA of the CDR3 is TGTGCCAGCAGCTATGACCGGGAATACGAGCAGTACTTC.